The source of this T cell receptor (beta chain) is a study of beta chain features in type 1 diabetes. Per the germline V gene, CDR1 is SGHTA and CDR2 is FQGNSA. The CDR3 length is 14 residues. After removal of 5 bases from V and 7 bases from J, the junction contained 5 bases not matched to a gene. Expressed TCRB transcripts were sequenced, since all the RNA that had been isolated was reverse transcribed. Here immunoSEQ multiplex PCR was the method, and the copy in TCRdb shows in-frame clones only, minus some. The table lists about 170,000 clones, around 7.9% of them singletons, with roughly 0.5% in the top ten. This clone has more than one count but fewer than ten. What it binds is unknown. Overall study results and limits: A moderate, significant TCRB CDR3 shortening appeared in type 1 diabetes across four CD4+ subsets.

J is TRBJ1-4 and V is TRBV7-2; 9 nucleotides agree with TRBD1. The specimen was central memory CD4+ T cells from blood. The source is a man aged 18 to 35 with type 1 diabetes. CDR3 sequence reads: CASSHGQGSEKLFF. The CDR3, as DNA: TGTGCCAGCAGCCATGGACAGGGGTCTGAAAAACTGTTTTTT. Full variable domain (remainder filled in from reference TRBV7-2 and TRBJ1-4): GAGVSQSPSNKVTEKGKDVELRCDPISGHTALYWYRQSLGQGLEFLIYFQGNSAPDKSGLPSDRFSAERTGGSVSTLTIQRTQQEDSAVYLCASSHGQGSEKLFFGSGTQLSVL.